The 18 T cell receptor beta chains below were found in one sample sequenced in a study of CD8 T cells in ankylosing spondylitis (dated by TCRdb to about 2017). The study at large found these results: Blood from ankylosing spondylitis patients appeared to be characterized by a TCR beta motif made up of eight highly homologous amino acid variants.

The library relied on 5' RACE. The instrument given in TCRdb is Illumina HiSeq 2500. TCRdb trimmed the raw reads at Q25, called clones with MiXCR and kept productive beta chains. Rows matching on CDR3 protein sequence are summarized as one entry with the most common DNA and genes. Across this sample there are fewer than 550,000 distinct CDR3 sequences, with approximately 5% seen only once. The ten largest clones represent around 3.4% of the sample. The antigens of these receptors remain unknown. Source material: blood, either unsorted or a sorted T cell fraction (not recorded which). The receptors come from a male donor with ankylosing spondylitis.

Only a few counts were recorded for this clonotype. The chain joins TRBV18 to TRBJ1-1, with 8 bases identical to TRBD1. The V segment lost 0 bases and the J segment 3 bases; nucleotides outside the gene matches: 12. The germline V gene encodes CDR1 KGHSH and CDR2 LQKENI. The CDR3 runs 18 residues. Written as DNA, the CDR3 is TGTGCCAGCTCACCACCAGTCGTACAGGGGGAATGGGACACTGAAGCTTTCTTT. It yields the protein CASSPPVVQGEWDTEAFF.

The chain uses TRBV27 and TRBJ2-3; D is possibly TRBD1 or TRBD2 (5 bases each). Trimming left V 3 bases short and J 0 bases short, with 16 bases between. CDR3 size: 17 residues. Per the germline V gene, CDR1 is MNHEY and CDR2 is SMNVEV (reference sequence). CDR3 nucleotides: TGTGCCAGCAGTTTCACGGGGCGGCCGTCTAGCACAGATACGCAGTATTTT. Its protein product is CASSFTGRPSSTDTQYF.

This clonotype came up many times. The chain couples TRBV7-2 to TRBJ1-5; 7 bases agree with TRBD1. The CDR3 totals 14 residues. V was pared by 4 bases and J by 6 bases, with 6 bases of the junction left unmatched. In germline, CDR1 is SGHTA, CDR2 FQGNSA. CDR3 amino acids: CASSYNRGGQPQHF. As DNA, the CDR3 is TGTGCCAGCAGCTATAACAGGGGAGGTCAGCCCCAGCATTTT.

The sample holds many counts of this clonotype. The gene calls are TRBV6-1 and TRBJ1-5, with a tentative D call TRBD1 (5 bases). The CDR3 sequence is 18 residues long. The germline gives CDR1 MNHNS, CDR2 SASEGT. With 5 bases removed from V and 0 bases from J, the gap between germline ends came to 20 bases. CDR3 DNA sequence: TGTGCCAGCAGTCGAAGGGGAGGGCAGAACTATAGCAATCAGCCCCAGCATTTT. It is translated as CASSRRGGQNYSNQPQHF.

This clonotype was recorded at least ten times. V usage is TRBV7-9 and J usage is TRBJ1-1; 8 nucleotides line up with TRBD1. V dropped 5 bases and J dropped 4; count of bases not matched to a gene: 9. This CDR3 region has 15 residues. Germline CDR1 is SEHNR and CDR2 is FQNEAQ (reference sequence). The CDR3 DNA reads as TGTGCCAGCAGCGCAAACACAGGGGGGTTCACTGAAGCTTTCTTT. This translates into CASSANTGGFTEAFF.

In this sample, this clonotype turned up many times. Here the CDR3 reads CASSYSLLAGRPSTDTQYF. For the CDR3, the DNA is TGTGCCAGCAGTTACTCGTTACTAGCGGGGCGTCCTAGCACAGATACGCAGTATTTT. This chain connects TRBV6-5 to TRBJ2-3, with TRBD2 identical over 10 bases. The CDR3 runs 19 residues. Germline CDR1 reads MNHEY; CDR2 reads SVGAGI. J gave up 0 bases and V 0 bases, and 9 bases lay outside the gene matches.

This clonotype was seen ten or more times. The chain combines TRBV20-1 with TRBJ1-5; D is unclear. The CDR3 spans 11 residues. The V end lost 1 base, the J end lost 8 bases, and 6 bases lay between the germline ends. The germline V gene encodes CDR1 DFQATT and CDR2 SNEGSKA (reference sequence). In nucleotides, the CDR3 is TGCAGTGCTAGAGCAGACAAGCCCCAGCATTTT. Translation: CSARADKPQHF.

This clonotype was seen many times. A read error may account for a junction end that differs from germline. This chain links TRBV5-1 with TRBJ2-5, with a possible D match to TRBD1 (6 bases). CDR1 is SGHRS, CDR2 YFSETQ, per germline. This CDR3 region has 13 residues. CDR3 nucleotide sequence: TGTGCCAGCAGCCCGGGACAAAAAGAGACCCAGTACTTC. Amino acid sequence: CASSPGQKETQYF.

This clonotype was picked up a small number of times. The V call is TRBV4-1, the J call TRBJ2-1; D may be TRBD2 (6 bases). The CDR3 contains 15 residues. V was clipped by 6 bases and J by 9 bases, with 21 bases between them. Germline V gene data show CDR1 as MGHRA and CDR2 as YSYEKL. CDR3 DNA sequence: TGCGCCAGCAGACGCACCGGGACTGTCGAAAGTGAGCAGTTCTTC. It specifies CASRRTGTVESEQFF.

DNA for the CDR3: TGTGCCAGCAGTTGGGCGAAAATCACAGATACGCAGTATTTT. Translating it yields CASSWAKITDTQYF. The chain has TRBV6-5 and TRBJ2-3; D gene uncertain. Trimming cost V 4 bases and J 2 bases, with 10 bases left between them. The CDR3 covers 14 residues. Germline CDR1 is MNHEY and CDR2 is SVGAGI.

This clonotype was picked up many times. The chain is built from TRBV20-1 and TRBJ2-4; 8 bases line up with TRBD1. The trim removed 4 bases at V and 9 bases at J, leaving 5 bases unmatched. CDR1 and CDR2 from the germline V gene are DFQATT and SNEGSKA (reference sequence). CDR3 length: 12 amino acids. Written as DNA, the CDR3 is TGCAGTGCTAAGCCGACAGGGGCCATTCAGTACTTC. Its translation is CSAKPTGAIQYF.

The chain couples TRBV4-2 to TRBJ1-2; 8 bases fit TRBD1. V trimming: 0 bases; J trimming: 6 bases; junction bases outside the gene matches: 6. The CDR3 has 15 amino acids. Germline V gene sequence: CDR1 LGHNA, CDR2 YNFKEQ. Here the CDR3 DNA reads TGTGCCAGCAGCCAAGAAGCAGGGGGCGCTAATGGCTACACCTTC. This translates into CASSQEAGGANGYTF.

This clonotype was detected ten times or more. The chain uses TRBV5-1 and TRBJ1-1; D is ambiguous. This CDR3 has 14 amino acids. Germline V gene lookup returns CDR1 SGHRS and CDR2 YFSETQ. Trimming left V 0 bases short and J 3 bases short, with 9 bases between. CDR3 sequence reads: CASSLDSGYTEAFF. DNA of the CDR3: TGCGCCAGCAGCTTGGATTCGGGATACACTGAAGCTTTCTTT.

This clonotype has a count of ten or more. This chain connects TRBV7-2 to TRBJ1-1; D gene uncertain. Germline CDR1 is SGHTA and CDR2 is FQGNSA. The V end was cut by 5 bases, the J end by 1 base, with 11 bases between. The CDR3 length is 14 residues. The CDR3 loop is CASSAEWSNTEAFF. As DNA, the CDR3 is TGTGCCAGCAGCGCCGAGTGGTCGAACACTGAAGCTTTCTTT. The whole variable domain, remainder taken from reference TRBV7-2 and TRBJ1-1, is GAGVSQSPSNKVTEKGKDVELRCDPISGHTALYWYRQSLGQGLEFLIYFQGNSAPDKSGLPSDRFSAERTGGSVSTLTIQRTQQEDSAVYLCASSAEWSNTEAFFGQGTRLTVV.

This clonotype was seen at least ten times. This chain's CDR3 is CASDGPNQPQHF. The CDR3 DNA reads TGTGCCAGCGACGGACCCAATCAGCCCCAGCATTTT. The chain couples TRBV28 to TRBJ1-5; D is unresolved. Germline V lookup: CDR1 MDHEN, CDR2 SYDVKM. The CDR3 has 12 residues. Trimming removed 8 bases from V and 3 bases from J, with 8 bases in between.

V and J are TRBV28 and TRBJ2-5; D is perhaps TRBD2 (5 bases). The CDR3 consists of 15 residues. In germline, CDR1 is MDHEN, CDR2 SYDVKM. The V end was cut by 4 bases, the J end by 3 bases, with 15 bases between. The CDR3 DNA reads TGTGCCAGCAGTTCCCTGGATAGCGCGGAAGAGACCCAGTACTTC. Its protein product is CASSSLDSAEETQYF.

This clonotype was observed many times. In DNA form, the CDR3 reads TGTGCCAGCAGATCTAAGTGGGACAGCTTCTACGAGCAGTACTTC. Amino acid sequence: CASRSKWDSFYEQYF. V gene TRBV27 combines with J gene TRBJ2-7, with TRBD1 matching over 7 bases. Germline CDR1 MNHEY, CDR2 SMNVEV (reference sequence). Trimming took 6 bases from V and 3 from J; bases not matched to a gene: 11. The CDR3 is 15 residues long.

The chain carries TRBV3-1 and TRBJ1-1; unclear D gene. The V end lost 0 bases, the J end lost 10 bases, and 9 bases lay between the germline ends. The CDR3 extends over 12 amino acids. Germline values: CDR1 LGHDT, CDR2 YNNKEL (reference sequence). This chain's CDR3 is CASSQDPRPAFF. CDR3 coding DNA: TGTGCCAGCAGCCAAGACCCCCGTCCAGCTTTCTTT.